The 16 T cell receptor beta chains in this list originate from one sample, sequenced in a study of T cell responses to AZD1222 COVID-19 vaccine. Here immunoSEQ multiplex PCR was the method, and the copy in TCRdb shows in-frame clones only, minus some. The sample records about 150,000 clones, about 90% being singletons. This specimen consisted of peripheral blood, obtained on day 0 of AZD1222 vaccination. These receptor sequences come from an adult in good health.

This rearrangement joins TRBV5-8 to TRBJ2-7; weak D call: TRBD1 (5 bases). V was shortened by 1 base and J by 5 bases, with 13 bases between the two germline ends. The germline CDR1 and CDR2 sequences are SGHTS and YDEGEE. This CDR3 region has 14 residues. This chain's CDR3 is CASSLRWGWDEQYF. The DNA of the CDR3 is TGTGCCAGCAGCTTGAGATGGGGCTGGGACGAGCAGTACTTC.

The V call is TRBV28, the J call TRBJ1-4, with 7 bases that match TRBD1. V shed 5 bases and J 10 bases; nucleotides not matched to a gene: 13. The length of the CDR3 is 15 residues. Looked up from germline, CDR1 is MDHEN and CDR2 is SYDVKM. The CDR3 here is CASSPLDRAGGKLFF. Here the CDR3 DNA reads TGTGCCAGCAGTCCTCTTGACAGGGCCGGCGGAAAACTGTTTTTT.

The rearrangement joins TRBV6-5 to TRBJ2-7, with 14 bases matching TRBD2. The CDR3 runs 15 residues. Germline CDR1 and CDR2: MNHEY and SVGAGI. Trimming cost V 5 bases and J 5 bases; bases outside gene matches: 5. CDR3 amino acids: CASSLRGLAGDEQYF. CDR3 DNA: TGTGCCAGCAGTCTCCGGGGACTAGCGGGAGACGAGCAGTACTTC.

The chain carries TRBV19 and TRBJ1-1; the D gene is possibly TRBD1 (5 bases). Between the trimmed V and J ends, which lost 7 bases and 0 bases, there was a span of 12 bases. Looked up from germline, CDR1 is LNHDA and CDR2 is SQIVND (reference sequence). This CDR3 comprises 14 residues. The CDR3 bases are TGTGCCAGTAATTACGGGACGGTGAACACTGAAGCTTTCTTT. This gives the protein CASNYGTVNTEAFF.

The J gene is TRBJ2-1, the V gene TRBV19; D ambiguous. V lost 8 bases and J 10 bases, leaving 18 bases between the germline ends. CDR3 length equals 13 residues. Per the germline V gene, CDR1 is LNHDA and CDR2 is SQIVND (reference sequence). The DNA of the CDR3 is TGTGCCAGTTCCCGACTCGACTCAAGGGAGCAGTTCTTC. Protein product: CASSRLDSREQFF.

V gene TRBV15 combines with J gene TRBJ1-2; D gene unclear. Trimming left V 2 bases short and J 0 bases short, with 7 bases between. CDR1 and CDR2 (germline): LNHNV, YYDKDF (reference sequence). CDR3 length: 14 amino acids. The CDR3 region has the DNA TGTGCCACCAGCAGACGAATCTCTAACTATGGCTACACCTTC. This sequence encodes CATSRRISNYGYTF.

This clone was picked up a small number of times. The CDR3 coding sequence is TGTGCCACCAGTGAATCTAGCGGGAGGACAGGGGATACGCAGTATTTT. Residues: CATSESSGRTGDTQYF. V and J are TRBV24-1 and TRBJ2-3; 11 bases line up with TRBD2. V trimming: 4 bases; J trimming: 6 bases; junction bases outside the gene matches: 8. This CDR3 region has 16 residues. Germline values: CDR1 KGHDR, CDR2 SFDVKD.

The chain combines TRBV18 with TRBJ2-1; D might be TRBD1 or TRBD2, each matching 5 bases. The length of the CDR3 is 13 residues. Germline loops: CDR1 KGHSH, CDR2 LQKENI. Trimming cost V 3 bases and J 6 bases, with 9 bases left between them. The CDR3 bases are TGTGCCAGCTCACCCGGGACCTTCAATGAGCAGTTCTTC. This gives the protein CASSPGTFNEQFF.

This clone showed up just a few times. The V call is TRBV5-1, the J call TRBJ1-5; a weak D match, TRBD1 (5 bases). Germline V CDR1 and CDR2: SGHRS, YFSETQ. V was pared by 0 bases and J by 6 bases, with 13 bases between. This CDR3 spans 15 amino acids. CDR3 amino acids: CASSLGPGQGQPQHF. The DNA for the CDR3 is TGCGCCAGCAGCTTGGGGCCAGGGCAGGGTCAGCCCCAGCATTTT.

This clone was seen a single time. The gene calls are TRBV19 and TRBJ1-2; no definite D call. This CDR3 has 13 residues. CDR1 LNHDA and CDR2 SQIVND come from the germline V gene (reference sequence). Trimming removed 5 bases at V and 8 bases at J, with 15 bases between. The CDR3 sequence is CASSPRGGSGYTF. CDR3 coding DNA: TGTGCCAGTAGTCCCCGGGGAGGAAGCGGCTACACCTTC.

The DNA of the CDR3 is TGTGCCAGCAGTTTAGTTAGTCTTGGGTGGGGACAGGGCGGCAATCAGCCCCAGCATTTT. Its protein is CASSLVSLGWGQGGNQPQHF. This sequence joins TRBV28 and TRBJ1-5; the match to TRBD1 covers 9 bases. The CDR3 is 20 amino acids. Germline lookup yields CDR1 MDHEN and CDR2 SYDVKM. Germline trimming cut 2 bases from V and 2 bases from J; bases unmatched to any gene: 16.

The chain recombines TRBV19 with TRBJ1-1; D gene unclear. Germline V CDR1 and CDR2: LNHDA, SQIVND (reference sequence). The V and J ends lost 7 bases and 6 bases respectively, with 15 bases between them. CDR3 length equals 13 residues. CDR3 nucleotide sequence: TGTGCCAGTACCGCCCCTGGGAGGTCTGAAGCTTTCTTT. Translating gives CASTAPGRSEAFF.

V usage is TRBV7-3 and J usage is TRBJ2-2; 9 positions agree with TRBD2. Germline V lookup: CDR1 SGHTA, CDR2 FQGTGA. V trimming: 5 bases; J trimming: 3 bases; junction bases outside the gene matches: 4. The CDR3 extends over 15 amino acids. The CDR3: CASSPTSGYTGELFF. CDR3 nucleotide sequence: TGTGCCAGCAGCCCGACTAGCGGTTACACCGGGGAGCTGTTTTTT.

This sequence joins TRBV2 and TRBJ2-6; 8 bases are a match to TRBD1. Unmatched junction bases numbered 7, after V lost 6 bases and J lost 9 bases. This CDR3 is built from 14 residues. The germline gives CDR1 SNHLY, CDR2 FYNNEI. For the CDR3, the DNA is TGTGCCAGCAGACCCGGGACAGGTGACAACGTCCTGACTTTC. It specifies CASRPGTGDNVLTF.

The rearrangement links TRBV19 to TRBJ2-2; D is uncertain. Trimming pared 3 bases from V and 6 bases from J, leaving 8 bases between. The germline CDR1 and CDR2 sequences are LNHDA and SQIVND (reference sequence). The CDR3 length is 13 residues. The chain's CDR3 is CASSIGGAGELFF. For the CDR3, the DNA is TGTGCCAGTAGTATTGGTGGGGCCGGGGAGCTGTTTTTT.

This clone was counted a few times. V usage is TRBV7-2 and J usage is TRBJ2-1; 13 bases match TRBD2. There are 18 residues in the CDR3. V trimming: 1 base; J trimming: 2 bases; junction bases outside the gene matches: 5. From germline, CDR1 is SGHTA and CDR2 FQGNSA. Written as DNA, the CDR3 is TGTGCCAGCAGCTTAGAGGTACTAGCGGGAGGGGCCTACAATGAGCAGTTCTTC. Translation: CASSLEVLAGGAYNEQFF.